This record looks at one T cell receptor beta chain sequence and its context. The antigen is not known. Primers used in a second PCR of about 6 to 11 cycles were a sample-barcoded 5' primer and a J-beta primer mix. TCRdb passed the 5' RACE reads through MiXCR, listing each CDR3 protein once. The sample has approximately 800,000 distinct CDR3 sequences, more than 55% seen once; the top ten hold roughly 24%. This sample stems from a study of blood T cells in healthy people across ages. Findings of the study overall: Across the age range, TCR beta diversity per million T cells fell in a roughly linear way.

J gave up 3 bases and V 5 bases, and 10 bases lay outside the gene matches. The CDR3 is made up of 16 amino acids. Looked up from germline, CDR1 is SQVTM and CDR2 is ANQGSEA. Source material: blood. This receptor was identified in a middle-aged man in good health. The chain combines TRBV29-1 with TRBJ2-3; TRBD1 matches at 11 bases. The CDR3 spells CSVNRRGQGGTDTQYF. The CDR3 DNA follows: TGCAGCGTTAACAGGAGGGGACAGGGGGGTACAGATACGCAGTATTTT.